The 18 T cell receptor beta chains given below trace back to one sample, sequenced in a study of cytomegalovirus exposure and HLA in healthy donors. A multiplex PCR was run with 60 Vbeta primers and 13 Jbeta primers. Measured with immunoSEQ multiplex PCR; TCRdb has only the in-frame clones, and not every one. The sample has 130,000 to 150,000 clones; over 80% are singletons. Sequenced: PBMCs. The receptor set was obtained from a woman aged 30 to 39 in good health and CMV-seronegative.

The chain couples TRBV5-1 to TRBJ2-7; 7 nucleotides agree with TRBD1. V lost 4 bases to trimming and J lost 4 bases; unmatched junction nucleotides: 11. The CDR3 loop spans 15 amino acids. CDR1 and CDR2 (germline): SGHRS, YFSETQ. CDR3 region: CASSGRGQFWYEQYF. DNA for the CDR3: TGCGCCAGCAGCGGCCGGGGACAGTTCTGGTACGAGCAGTACTTC.

This clone turned up a few times. V gene TRBV6-6 combines with J gene TRBJ1-3, with TRBD1 matching over 7 bases. V dropped 0 bases and J dropped 0; count of bases not matched to a gene: 2. The CDR3 has 16 amino acids. Germline V gene lookup returns CDR1 MNHNY and CDR2 SVGAGI (reference sequence). CDR3 DNA sequence: TGTGCCAGCAGTTACTCGACAGGGTACTCTGGAAACACCATATATTTT. Translation: CASSYSTGYSGNTIYF.

The chain carries TRBV7-2 and TRBJ2-5; a weak D match, TRBD2 (6 bases). CDR3 length equals 15 residues. V was trimmed by 3 bases and J by 3 bases, leaving 14 bases between them. From germline, CDR1 is SGHTA and CDR2 FQGNSA. The CDR3 region has the DNA TGTGCCAGCAGCTTTAGCGGCGGGTCCAAAGAGACCCAGTACTTC. This codes for CASSFSGGSKETQYF. The full variable domain, rest sourced from reference TRBV7-2 and TRBJ2-5, is GAGVSQSPSNKVTEKGKDVELRCDPISGHTALYWYRQSLGQGLEFLIYFQGNSAPDKSGLPSDRFSAERTGGSVSTLTIQRTQQEDSAVYLCASSFSGGSKETQYFGPGTRLLVL.

The chain combines TRBV20-1 with TRBJ1-1, with a possible D match to TRBD1 (5 bases). V was pared by 0 bases and J by 11 bases, with 10 bases between. Germline values: CDR1 DFQATT, CDR2 SNEGSKA (reference sequence). The CDR3 covers 11 residues. In DNA form, the CDR3 reads TGCAGTGCTAGAGATCAGAAGGGGGCTTTCTTT. Translated, it gives CSARDQKGAFF.

The chain combines TRBV5-5 with TRBJ2-4; TRBD1 aligns across 10 bases. This CDR3 contains 15 residues. The V gene end was trimmed by 2 bases and the J gene end by 9 bases; junction bases not matched to a gene: 8. The germline V gene encodes CDR1 SGHKS and CDR2 YYEKEE (reference sequence). The DNA for the CDR3 is TGTGCCAGCAGCTTTATCCCGGGACAGGGGACCATTCAGTACTTC. Amino acid sequence: CASSFIPGQGTIQYF.

The chain employs TRBV4-2 and TRBJ2-3; 11 bases are shared with TRBD2. The CDR3 spans 15 residues. Germline values: CDR1 LGHNA, CDR2 YNFKEQ. The V gene end was trimmed by 1 base and the J gene end by 5 bases; junction bases not matched to a gene: 2. The CDR3 nucleotides are TGTGCCAGCAGCCAAGGGCTAGCGGGAGGAGATACGCAGTATTTT. This sequence encodes CASSQGLAGGDTQYF.

In this sample, this clone turned up once. The gene calls are TRBV7-9 and TRBJ2-5, with 10 bases identical to TRBD2. With 4 bases clipped from V and 3 bases from J, the junction kept 2 bases outside the gene matches. The germline gives CDR1 SEHNR, CDR2 FQNEAQ (reference sequence). The CDR3 is made up of 14 amino acids. Written as DNA, the CDR3 is TGTGCCAGCAGCTACGGACTAGCGGAAGAGACCCAGTACTTC. Its protein product is CASSYGLAEETQYF.

The chain joins TRBV6-5 to TRBJ2-1; TRBD1 aligns across 8 bases. This CDR3 is built from 15 residues. With V trimmed by 5 bases and J by 6 bases, 9 bases remained unmatched. Germline V lookup: CDR1 MNHEY, CDR2 SVGAGI. The CDR3 DNA sequence: TGTGCCAGCAGTGCCGGGACAGGTCCCGCCAATGAGCAGTTCTTC. This encodes CASSAGTGPANEQFF.

The V call is TRBV7-2, the J call TRBJ1-5, with unresolved D. The CDR3 is 13 amino acids. Germline CDR1 SGHTA, CDR2 FQGNSA. V lost 4 bases, J lost 6 bases, and 10 bases lay in between. CDR3 nucleotides: TGTGCCAGCAGCTCCGGACTCCGTCAGCCCCAGCATTTT. It encodes CASSSGLRQPQHF.

By frequency in the sample, this clone is medium-sized (0.01 to 0.1%). The chain carries TRBV7-9 and TRBJ2-7; 8 bases fit TRBD2. Losses at the gene ends were 1 base for V and 6 bases for J; bases not matched to a gene: 5. The CDR3 sequence is 14 residues long. CDR1 is SEHNR and CDR2 is FQNEAQ in the germline V gene (reference sequence). The CDR3: CASSLGGLAGEQYF. The CDR3 DNA sequence: TGTGCCAGCAGCTTAGGTGGCCTAGCGGGCGAGCAGTACTTC.

A single count supports this clone. The chain links TRBV9 to TRBJ1-2, with TRBD1 identical over 10 bases. Germline V gene lookup returns CDR1 SGDLS and CDR2 YYNGEE. Germline trimming cut 3 bases from V and 7 bases from J; bases unmatched to any gene: 6. The CDR3 is 14 residues long. CDR3 DNA: TGTGCCAGCAGCGCAGGGGACAGGGGTTTTGGCTACACCTTC. Protein: CASSAGDRGFGYTF.

The CDR3 is CASSQTGFDEQYF. Written as DNA, the CDR3 is TGTGCCAGCAGCCAGACAGGGTTCGACGAGCAGTACTTC. The chain couples TRBV4-2 to TRBJ2-5; 7 nucleotides align to TRBD1. The J call may be mistaken, given a closer DNA end match to TRBJ2-7. The CDR3 length is 13 residues. Germline V lookup: CDR1 LGHNA, CDR2 YNFKEQ.

The V gene is TRBV19, the J gene TRBJ2-5; TRBD2 agrees at 14 bases. Germline CDR1 is LNHDA and CDR2 is SQIVND (reference sequence). There are 16 residues in the CDR3. V trimming: 6 bases; J trimming: 2 bases; junction bases outside the gene matches: 5. This CDR3 reads CASRKGLAGGQETQYF. The CDR3 nucleotides read TGTGCCAGTAGGAAAGGACTAGCGGGGGGACAAGAGACCCAGTACTTC.

The chain links TRBV2 to TRBJ1-2; D is ambiguous. The CDR3 length is 14 residues. Trimming removed 3 bases from V and 8 bases from J, with 16 bases in between. Germline CDR1 SNHLY, CDR2 FYNNEI. CDR3 bases: TGTGCCAGCAGTGACTCGGGCCGGCCGGGGGGCTACACCTTC. Translating it yields CASSDSGRPGGYTF.

The chain has TRBV5-4 and TRBJ2-7; a possible D gene is TRBD2 (5 bases). The CDR3 extends over 15 amino acids. The V gene's germline CDR1 is SGHNT and CDR2 YYREEE (reference sequence). Trimming pared 4 bases from V and 0 bases from J, leaving 14 bases between. The CDR3 spells CASSPGVALSYEQYF. The DNA for the CDR3 is TGTGCCAGCAGCCCCGGGGTAGCGCTCTCCTACGAGCAGTACTTC. The full variable domain, with the rest looked up from reference TRBV5-4 and TRBJ2-7, is ETGVTQSPTHLIKTRGQQVTLRCSSQSGHNTVSWYQQALGQGPQFIFQYYREEENGRGNFPPRFSGLQFPNYSSELNVNALELDDSALYLCASSPGVALSYEQYFGPGTRLTVT.

J is TRBJ2-1 and V is TRBV4-2; 15 bases fit TRBD2. CDR3 length: 18 amino acids. Trimming removed 3 bases from V and 0 bases from J; junction bases left unmatched: 3. Germline V gene data show CDR1 as LGHNA and CDR2 as YNFKEQ. CDR3 in amino acids: CASSHGTSGRISYNEQFF. CDR3 sequence (DNA): TGTGCCAGCAGCCACGGGACTAGCGGGAGGATCTCCTACAATGAGCAGTTCTTC.

The chain links TRBV9 to TRBJ1-1; D ambiguous. The CDR3 has 13 residues. V lost 4 bases and J 1 base, leaving 8 bases between the germline ends. Germline V gives CDR1 SGDLS, CDR2 YYNGEE. CDR3 region: CASSPVPNTEAFF. The CDR3, as DNA: TGTGCCAGCAGCCCCGTTCCGAACACTGAAGCTTTCTTT. The entire variable domain, with the rest obtained from reference TRBV9 and TRBJ1-1, is as follows: DSGVTQTPKHLITATGQRVTLRCSPRSGDLSVYWYQQSLDQGLQFLIQYYNGEERAKGNILERFSAQQFPDLHSELNLSSLELGDSALYFCASSPVPNTEAFFGQGTRLTVV.

The sample holds a few counts of this clone. V and J are TRBV11-3 and TRBJ2-2; 12 bases align to TRBD2. The CDR3 runs to 18 residues. Germline-derived CDR1 and CDR2 are SGHNT and YENEEA. V lost 2 bases to trimming and J lost 7 bases; unmatched junction nucleotides: 11. The DNA for the CDR3 is TGTGCCAGCAGCTTATCACTAGCGGGGGGACAGTCTATCGGGGAGCTGTTTTTT. It encodes CASSLSLAGGQSIGELFF.